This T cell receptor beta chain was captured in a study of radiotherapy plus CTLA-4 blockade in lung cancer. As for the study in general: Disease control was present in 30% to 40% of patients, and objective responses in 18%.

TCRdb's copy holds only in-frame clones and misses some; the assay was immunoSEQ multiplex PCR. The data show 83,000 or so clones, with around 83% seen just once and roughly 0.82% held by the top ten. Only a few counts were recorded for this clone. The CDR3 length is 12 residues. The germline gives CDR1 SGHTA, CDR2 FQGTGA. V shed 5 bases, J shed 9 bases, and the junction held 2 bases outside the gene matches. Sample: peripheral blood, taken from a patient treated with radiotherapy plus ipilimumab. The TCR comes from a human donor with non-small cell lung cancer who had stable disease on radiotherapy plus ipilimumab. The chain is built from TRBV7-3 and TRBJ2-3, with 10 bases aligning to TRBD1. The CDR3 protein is CASSQTGGTQYF. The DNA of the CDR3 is TGTGCCAGCAGCCAGACAGGGGGCACGCAGTATTTT.